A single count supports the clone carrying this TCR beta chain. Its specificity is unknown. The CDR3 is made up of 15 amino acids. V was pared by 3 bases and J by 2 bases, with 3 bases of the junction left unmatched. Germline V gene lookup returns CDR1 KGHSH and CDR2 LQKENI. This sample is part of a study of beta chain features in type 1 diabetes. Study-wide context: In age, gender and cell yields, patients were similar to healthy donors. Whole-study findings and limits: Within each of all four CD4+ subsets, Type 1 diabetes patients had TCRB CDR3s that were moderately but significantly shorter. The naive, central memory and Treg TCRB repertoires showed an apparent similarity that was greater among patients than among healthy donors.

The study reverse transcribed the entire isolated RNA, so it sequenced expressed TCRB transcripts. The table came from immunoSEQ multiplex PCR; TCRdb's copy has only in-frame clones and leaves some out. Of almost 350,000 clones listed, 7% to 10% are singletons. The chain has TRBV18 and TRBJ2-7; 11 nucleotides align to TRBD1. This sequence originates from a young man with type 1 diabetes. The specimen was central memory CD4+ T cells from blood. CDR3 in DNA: TGTGCCAGCTCACCCGGGACAGGGGGGACCTACGAGCAGTACTTC. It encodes CASSPGTGGTYEQYF. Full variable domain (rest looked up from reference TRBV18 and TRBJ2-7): NAGVMQNPRHLVRRRGQEARLRCSPMKGHSHVYWYRQLPEEGLKFMVYLQKENIIDESGMPKERFSAEFPKEGPSILRIQQVVRGDSAAYFCASSPGTGGTYEQYFGPGTRLTVT.